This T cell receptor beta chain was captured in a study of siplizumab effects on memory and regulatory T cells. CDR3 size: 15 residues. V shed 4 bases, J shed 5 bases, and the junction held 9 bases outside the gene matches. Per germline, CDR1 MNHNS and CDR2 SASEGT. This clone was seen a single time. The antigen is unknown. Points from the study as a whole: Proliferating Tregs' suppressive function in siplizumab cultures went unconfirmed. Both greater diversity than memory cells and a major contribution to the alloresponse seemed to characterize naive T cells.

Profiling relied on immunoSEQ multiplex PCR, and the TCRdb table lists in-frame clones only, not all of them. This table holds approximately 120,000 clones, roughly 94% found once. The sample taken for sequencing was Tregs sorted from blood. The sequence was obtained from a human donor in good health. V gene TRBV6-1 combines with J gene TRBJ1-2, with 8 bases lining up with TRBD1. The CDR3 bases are TGTGCCAGCAGTGGAGGGGGACAGGTTTTTTATGGCTACACCTTC. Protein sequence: CASSGGGQVFYGYTF.